The 19 T cell receptor beta chains given below trace back to one sample, sequenced in a study of identical twins. TCRdb independently ran MiXCR on the 5' RACE reads; one entry per CDR3 protein. The sample contains 1.5 million or so distinct CDR3 sequences, about 32% of which appear only once. Input material: cord blood. The origin of the receptors is a newborn girl in good health.

The CDR3 loop reads CASSFRPGQLGEKLFF. DNA of the CDR3: TGTGCCAGCAGCTTTAGACCGGGACAGCTTGGTGAAAAACTGTTTTTT. The chain has TRBV5-6 and TRBJ1-4; 7 nucleotides agree with TRBD1. This CDR3 spans 16 amino acids. Trimming removed 2 bases from V and 7 bases from J; junction bases left unmatched: 11. Germline loops: CDR1 SGHDT, CDR2 YYEEEE.

This rearrangement joins TRBV3-1 to TRBJ2-3, with D perhaps assigned TRBD1 or TRBD2 (5 bases each). Deletions cut 4 bases from V and 5 bases from J, with 19 bases between. The CDR3 is 16 residues long. Per the germline V gene, CDR1 is LGHDT and CDR2 is YNNKEL (reference sequence). Here the CDR3 DNA reads TGTGCCAGCAGCCGGCAACCGGGGACCGCCCGAGATACGCAGTATTTT. This gives the protein CASSRQPGTARDTQYF.

In its sample, this clonotype was seen a few times. The V call is TRBV6-5, the J call TRBJ2-4; TRBD1 agrees at 9 bases. CDR1 is MNHEY and CDR2 is SVGAGI in the germline V gene. V lost 11 bases, J lost 2 bases, and 7 bases stayed unmatched. The CDR3 loop spans 14 amino acids. DNA of the CDR3: TGTGCCGCAAGACAGGGGGAGACCAAAAACATTCAGTACTTC. The encoded protein is CAARQGETKNIQYF.

V gene TRBV27 combines with J gene TRBJ2-2; 10 nucleotides align to TRBD2. CDR3 length: 15 amino acids. The trim removed 3 bases at V and 6 bases at J, leaving 4 bases unmatched. Per the germline V gene, CDR1 is MNHEY and CDR2 is SMNVEV (reference sequence). CDR3 nucleotide sequence: TGTGCCAGCAGTTTGTATCTAGCGGGAGCCGGGGAGCTGTTTTTT. Its protein is CASSLYLAGAGELFF.

This chain connects TRBV6-6 to TRBJ2-3, with D possibly matching TRBD2 (6 bases). There are 15 residues in the CDR3. Trimming cost V 0 bases and J 3 bases, with 10 bases left between them. Per germline, CDR1 MNHNY and CDR2 SVGAGI (reference sequence). CDR3 DNA sequence: TGTGCCAGCAGTTACTCGACGGGAGCGACAGATACGCAGTATTTT. Its protein product is CASSYSTGATDTQYF.

This clonotype was recorded many times. CDR3 sequence (DNA): TGTGCCAGCAGCGCGTCCTCCTATGGCTACACCTTC. Its protein is CASSASSYGYTF. The rearrangement joins TRBV6-6 to TRBJ1-2; D remains ambiguous. V was trimmed by 6 bases and J by 4 bases, leaving 9 bases between them. Germline V gives CDR1 MNHNY, CDR2 SVGAGI (reference sequence). This CDR3 has 12 residues.

This clonotype was seen just once. A much larger clone is a single base away; this may be a read error. The CDR3 DNA follows: TGTGCCAGCAGTTTATCGACAGGGAGCGAGCAGTACTTC. It codes for CASSLSTGSEQYF. The chain employs TRBV27 and TRBJ2-4, with 7 bases that match TRBD1. The DNA matches TRBJ2-7 better at its end, which makes the J call doubtful. This CDR3 region has 13 residues. Germline CDR1 MNHEY, CDR2 SMNVEV (reference sequence).

This clonotype was observed a few times. The chain couples TRBV5-8 to TRBJ1-4; D ambiguous. V shed 0 bases and J shed 14 bases, with 11 bases lying between them. This CDR3 has 12 amino acids. Germline loops: CDR1 SGHTS, CDR2 YDEGEE. The DNA for the CDR3 is TGTGCCAGCAGCTTGGTGGGCAGAGTCCTGTTTTTT. Translating gives CASSLVGRVLFF.

The J gene is TRBJ2-3, the V gene TRBV7-2; possibly TRBD2 for D (5 bases). Between the trimmed V and J ends, which lost 3 bases and 1 base, there was a span of 14 bases. This CDR3 comprises 16 residues. The germline gives CDR1 SGHTA, CDR2 FQGNSA. CDR3 bases: TGTGCCAGCAGCTTTGTATACGGGATTCGCACAGATACGCAGTATTTT. It is translated as CASSFVYGIRTDTQYF. Based on the CDR3 plus reference TRBV7-2 and TRBJ2-3, the full variable domain is GAGVSQSPSNKVTEKGKDVELRCDPISGHTALYWYRQSLGQGLEFLIYFQGNSAPDKSGLPSDRFSAERTGGSVSTLTIQRTQQEDSAVYLCASSFVYGIRTDTQYFGPGTRLTVL.

The CDR3 loop is CSPSSGRVNLYEQYF. The CDR3 nucleotides are TGCAGTCCCTCAAGTGGGAGGGTAAACCTCTACGAGCAGTACTTC. The rearrangement joins TRBV20-1 to TRBJ2-7, with 7 nucleotides matching TRBD2. The CDR3 is made up of 15 amino acids. Germline CDR1 reads DFQATT; CDR2 reads SNEGSKA (reference sequence). Unmatched junction bases numbered 16, after V lost 8 bases and J lost 3 bases.

This clonotype was seen a few times. This CDR3 reads CASSGQGLDGYTF. The CDR3 region has the DNA TGTGCCAGCAGTGGACAGGGGTTGGATGGCTACACCTTC. The rearrangement uses TRBV27 and TRBJ1-2, with 9 nucleotides matching TRBD1. With V trimmed by 5 bases and J by 6 bases, 4 bases remained unmatched. This CDR3 is 13 amino acids long. From germline, CDR1 is MNHEY and CDR2 SMNVEV (reference sequence).

The chain has TRBV6-1 and TRBJ1-1; D possibly corresponds to TRBD1 (5 bases). This CDR3 has 13 amino acids. CDR1 MNHNS and CDR2 SASEGT come from the germline V gene. Trimming removed 6 bases from V and 3 bases from J, with 11 bases in between. The CDR3 DNA reads as TGTGCCAGCAGACTCCTCAGGGACACTGAAGCTTTCTTT. Translation: CASRLLRDTEAFF.

The genes are TRBV2 and TRBJ2-1; D gene unclear. The DNA end is more similar to TRBJ2-7, so the J call may be wrong. The CDR3 loop spans 13 amino acids. CDR1 and CDR2 (germline): SNHLY, FYNNEI. The CDR3 sequence: CASSEGPLNEQYF. DNA for the CDR3: TGTGCCAGCAGTGAAGGGCCCCTCAATGAGCAGTACTTC.

The rearrangement links TRBV9 to TRBJ2-3; 10 bases are a match to TRBD2. Germline CDR1 reads SGDLS; CDR2 reads YYNGEE. Unmatched junction bases numbered 6, after V lost 4 bases and J lost 1 base. The CDR3 is 16 residues long. The CDR3 loop is CASSMSGRARTDTQYF. CDR3 coding DNA: TGTGCCAGCAGCATGAGCGGGAGGGCCCGCACAGATACGCAGTATTTT.

Of note for this clonotype: A read error is possible here, since a much larger clone lies one base away. The CDR3 protein is CAISFRQGYEQYF. The CDR3 bases are TGTGCCATCAGCTTCAGACAGGGCTACGAGCAGTACTTC. The rearrangement links TRBV10-3 to TRBJ2-7, with 7 bases identical to TRBD1. This CDR3 has 13 amino acids. Germline CDR1 is ENHRY and CDR2 is SYGVKD. Trimming took 6 bases from V and 3 from J; bases not matched to a gene: 5.

At least ten counts were recorded for this clonotype. This chain links TRBV9 with TRBJ1-2; 8 bases align to TRBD1. The V segment lost 0 bases and the J segment 2 bases; nucleotides outside the gene matches: 0. Germline V gives CDR1 SGDLS, CDR2 YYNGEE. CDR3 length: 14 amino acids. CDR3 sequence reads: CASSVGQGNYGYTF. The DNA for the CDR3 is TGTGCCAGCAGCGTAGGACAGGGGAACTATGGCTACACCTTC.

This clonotype was detected many times. The chain couples TRBV2 to TRBJ2-7; tentative D call: TRBD1 (5 bases). The CDR3 totals 13 residues. The V end lost 4 bases, the J end lost 4 bases, and 11 bases lay between the germline ends. The germline V gene has CDR1 SNHLY and CDR2 FYNNEI. In nucleotides, the CDR3 is TGTGCCAGCAGTGTGGCAGGGCGATACGAGCAGTACTTC. Amino acid sequence: CASSVAGRYEQYF.

The V call is TRBV4-1, the J call TRBJ2-5, with D unclear. Per the germline V gene, CDR1 is MGHRA and CDR2 is YSYEKL. The CDR3 is 15 residues long. V lost 1 base to trimming and J lost 0 bases, with 9 bases between them. CDR3 in amino acids: CASSQVWRYQETQYF. For the CDR3, the DNA is TGCGCCAGCAGCCAAGTCTGGCGGTACCAAGAGACCCAGTACTTC.

The rearrangement uses TRBV28 and TRBJ2-7, with 8 bases identical to TRBD2. CDR3 length: 16 amino acids. Trimming cost V 2 bases and J 2 bases; bases outside gene matches: 8. Per the germline V gene, CDR1 is MDHEN and CDR2 is SYDVKM. CDR3 nucleotide sequence: TGTGCCAGCAGTTTACCGGGACTAGGGACCGCCTACGAGCAGTACTTC. The encoded protein is CASSLPGLGTAYEQYF. The variable domain in full, with the rest retrieved from reference TRBV28 and TRBJ2-7, is DVKVTQSSRYLVKRTGEKVFLECVQDMDHENMFWYRQDPGLGLRLIYFSYDVKMKEKGDIPEGYSVSREKKERFSLILESASTNQTSMYLCASSLPGLGTAYEQYFGPGTRLTVT.